This TCR beta chain was observed in a study of cytomegalovirus exposure and HLA in healthy donors. Across the whole study: Early release data held some 80 million unique TCRs from HLA-typed donors. Broader study findings: Among CMV-associated TCR beta chains, most appeared HLA-restricted in a later analysis. Reportedly, cytomegalovirus status was diagnosed with high sensitivity and specificity. The authors listed over 150 TCR beta chains as cytomegalovirus-associated.

The PCR made use of 60 Vbeta and 13 Jbeta primers. Sequencing used immunoSEQ multiplex PCR; TCRdb keeps in-frame clones, though not all of them. The sample comprises under 150,000 clones, approximately 78% of which are singletons, and roughly 7.8% rests with the top ten. Note on this clone: Its antigen is undetermined.

The CDR3 totals 15 residues. From germline, CDR1 is SQVTM and CDR2 ANQGSEA. The V gene lost 4 bases and the J gene lost 8 bases, with 20 bases spanning the gap. Sequences were obtained from PBMCs. The sequence came from a woman aged 45 to 65 in good health and CMV-seropositive. V and J are TRBV29-1 and TRBJ2-2; TRBD2 is a possible D gene (6 bases). DNA of the CDR3: TGCAGCGTTGTTGTGGGAGGACTATCATGGGGGGAGCTGTTTTTT. This gives the protein CSVVVGGLSWGELFF.